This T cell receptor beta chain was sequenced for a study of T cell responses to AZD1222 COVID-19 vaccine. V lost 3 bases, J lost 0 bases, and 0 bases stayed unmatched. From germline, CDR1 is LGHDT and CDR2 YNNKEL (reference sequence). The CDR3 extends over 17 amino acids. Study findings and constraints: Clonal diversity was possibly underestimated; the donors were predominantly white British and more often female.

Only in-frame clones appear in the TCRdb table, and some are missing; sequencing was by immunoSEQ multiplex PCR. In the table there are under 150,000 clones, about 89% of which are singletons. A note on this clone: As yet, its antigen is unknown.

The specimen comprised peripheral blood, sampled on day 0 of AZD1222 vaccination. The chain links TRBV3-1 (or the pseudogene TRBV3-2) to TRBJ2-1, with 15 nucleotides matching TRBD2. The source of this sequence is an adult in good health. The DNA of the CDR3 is TGTGCCAGCAGCCAGGGACTAGCGGGAGGCTCCTACAATGAGCAGTTCTTC. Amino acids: CASSQGLAGGSYNEQFF.